These T cell receptor beta chains were read from a single sample in a study of human T cells and chemical hapten exposure. TCRdb recomputed calls from the RACE reads with MiXCR, one row per CDR3 protein. Of some 250,000 distinct CDR3 sequences listed, over 7.5% are singletons. This specimen consisted of whole blood, obtained in connection with sensitization to the hapten diphenylcyclopropenone (DPC). The receptors stem from a man between 18 and 35 years old with alopecia areata. Some clones in this sample may be carry-over from other donors' samples. Each CDR3 is given with its conserved first and last residue. The order of the fields is CDR3 length, V gene, clone size, J gene, D gene, CDR3 protein, CDR3 DNA. The D gene is left open where the match is weak. Not all rows give a size; the values are once, few, many and, for expanded clones, a class.

15	TRBV29-1	few	TRBJ1-3	NA	CSVEADGGSGNTIYF	TGCAGCGTTGAAGCAGACGGGGGCTCTGGAAACACCATATATTTT
14	TRBV5-1	NA	TRBJ1-2	NA	CASSFGADNYGYTF	TGCGCCAGCAGCTTCGGAGCGGATAACTATGGCTACACCTTC
11	TRBV28	many	TRBJ1-5	NA	CASSGNQPQHF	TGTGCCAGCAGTGGCAATCAGCCCCAGCATTTT
14	TRBV6-6	NA	TRBJ1-1	NA	CASSYSQSGTEAFF	TGTGCCAGCAGTTACTCTCAGTCTGGCACTGAAGCTTTCTTT
13	TRBV5-4	NA	TRBJ1-1	NA	CASSQRTVSEAFF	TGTGCCAGCAGCCAACGGACAGTCAGTGAAGCTTTCTTT
14	TRBV4-2	few	TRBJ2-5	NA	CASSQGDSGETQYF	TGTGCCAGCAGCCAGGGCGACTCTGGGGAGACCCAGTACTTC
13	TRBV28	many	TRBJ1-5	NA	CASSVWGVQPQHF	TGTGCCAGCAGTGTCTGGGGGGTCCAGCCCCAGCATTTT
15	TRBV28	few	TRBJ1-1	NA	CASSSEGRTNTEAFF	TGTGCCAGCTCTTCCGAGGGCAGGACGAACACTGAAGCTTTCTTT
13	TRBV20-1	NA	TRBJ1-1	NA	CSASEEWAGEAFF	TGCAGTGCTAGCGAGGAATGGGCTGGCGAAGCTTTCTTT
15	TRBV6-5	NA	TRBJ1-1	NA	CASSYLWGPNTEAFF	TGTGCCAGCAGTTACTTGTGGGGACCGAACACTGAAGCTTTCTTT
14	TRBV14	many	TRBJ1-2	NA	CASSQAWTSSGYTF	TGTGCCAGCAGCCAAGCCTGGACATCAAGTGGCTACACCTTC
14	TRBV7-9	NA	TRBJ2-7	NA	CASSSTTGHYEQYF	TGTGCCAGCAGCTCCACCACCGGACACTACGAGCAGTACTTC
16	TRBV7-3	many	TRBJ2-1	TRBD2	CASSRTSGGPINEQFF	TGTGCCAGCAGCCGAACTAGCGGGGGACCCATCAATGAGCAGTTCTTC
15	TRBV9	few	TRBJ2-5	NA	CASSATTAGQETQYF	TGTGCCAGCAGCGCGACCACCGCGGGGCAAGAGACCCAGTACTTC
14	TRBV24-1	few	TRBJ2-5	TRBD1	CATSETGDQETQYF	TGTGCCACCAGTGAAACAGGGGACCAAGAGACCCAGTACTTC
18	TRBV7-3	few	TRBJ1-3	NA	CASSPPTPRGLSGNTIYF	TGTGCCAGCAGCCCACCGACCCCCCGGGGACTCTCTGGAAACACCATATATTTT